The 17 T cell receptor beta chains listed next were all sequenced from one sample in a study of long-term antiretroviral therapy in people with HIV. Assay version v3.0 of immunoSEQ was used, and it was run at survey level. Produced via immunoSEQ multiplex PCR; TCRdb's table is partial and in-frame only. The top ten hold roughly 15% of the sample, which has 15,000 to 20,000 clones, over 60% seen once. This specimen consisted of unsorted PBMCs, obtained roughly 2.5 years before starting antiretroviral therapy. Receptor source: a woman aged 50 to 60 with HIV.

The chain combines TRBV6-6 with TRBJ1-2; 7 bases map to TRBD1. In germline, CDR1 is MNHNY, CDR2 SVGAGI (reference sequence). V was clipped by 6 bases and J by 4 bases; unmatched bases: 5. The CDR3 covers 13 residues. The CDR3 DNA is TGTGCCAGCAGGATCCGGGACAGCTATGGCTACACCTTC. The encoded protein is CASRIRDSYGYTF.

The rearrangement joins TRBV6-5 to TRBJ2-5; perhaps D is TRBD1 or TRBD2 (5 bases each). The length of the CDR3 is 13 residues. V was pared by 7 bases and J by 2 bases, with 11 bases between. Germline V CDR1 and CDR2: MNHEY, SVGAGI. Here the CDR3 reads CASTRDGQETQYF. CDR3 nucleotides: TGTGCCAGCACCAGGGACGGGCAAGAGACCCAGTACTTC.

V is TRBV4-2 and J is TRBJ2-1; D remains ambiguous. Germline CDR1 is LGHNA and CDR2 is YNFKEQ. Trimming took off 0 bases at V and 0 bases at J, with 6 bases between the two ends. CDR3 length: 15 residues. CDR3 amino acids: CASSQEEVSYNEQFF. The CDR3, as DNA: TGTGCCAGCAGCCAAGAAGAGGTCTCCTACAATGAGCAGTTCTTC.

In its sample, this clone was seen a few times. V usage is TRBV7-9 and J usage is TRBJ2-7; possibly TRBD1 for D (5 bases). Germline V gene data show CDR1 as SEHNR and CDR2 as FQNEAQ (reference sequence). This CDR3 is built from 15 residues. Trimming pared 5 bases from V and 0 bases from J, leaving 14 bases between. The chain's CDR3 is CASSLTDLLSYEQYF. The CDR3 coding sequence is TGTGCCAGCAGCCTGACAGATCTCCTCTCCTACGAGCAGTACTTC.

The V gene is TRBV4-1, the J gene TRBJ2-5; a weak D match, TRBD2 (5 bases). Trimming took off 11 bases at V and 4 bases at J, with 14 bases between the two ends. The CDR3 extends over 12 amino acids. Germline V lookup: CDR1 MGHRA, CDR2 YSYEKL. CDR3 sequence: CAASREGETQYF. The CDR3, as DNA: TGCGCCGCCTCGAGGGAAGGAGAGACCCAGTACTTC.

The chain carries TRBV21-1 and TRBJ1-2; the DNA was not compared with TRBD1, the D call given in the table. TRBV21-1 is classified as a pseudogene. CDR3 length equals 14 residues. The CDR3 nucleotides are TGTGCCAGCAGCCAGGGACAGGGCAACTATGGCTACACCTTC. Amino acid sequence: CASSQGQGNYGYTF.

The chain uses TRBV7-8 and TRBJ2-1; D is uncertain. CDR1 is SGHVS, CDR2 FQNEAQ, per germline. V shed 4 bases and J shed 8 bases, with 9 bases lying between them. The CDR3 runs 12 residues. CDR3 coding DNA: TGTGCCAGCAGCTCCATTGTCCATGAGCAGTTCTTC. Protein sequence: CASSSIVHEQFF.

The table lists this clone with a few counts. The chain couples TRBV19 to TRBJ2-5; D not resolved. Germline values: CDR1 LNHDA, CDR2 SQIVND (reference sequence). V was cut by 3 bases and J by 7 bases, with 18 bases left in between. The CDR3 runs to 15 residues. CDR3 nucleotide sequence: TGTGCCAGTAGTATTGCCCCCGGAGCGTCAGGGACCCAGTACTTC. Its protein is CASSIAPGASGTQYF.

The chain carries TRBV27 and TRBJ1-4, with 8 bases aligning to TRBD1. The CDR3 spans 14 residues. V lost 8 bases and J lost 13; bases outside the gene matches: 15. Germline loops: CDR1 MNHEY, CDR2 SMNVEV (reference sequence). CDR3 in DNA: TGTGCCAGCGGAGGGGACAGGACCCTAAGGGGACTGTTTTTT. As protein: CASGGDRTLRGLFF.

V is TRBV27 and J is TRBJ2-7, with D tentatively TRBD1 or TRBD2 (6 bases each). This CDR3 region has 14 residues. The V end lost 3 bases, the J end lost 3 bases, and 12 bases lay between the germline ends. Germline lookup yields CDR1 MNHEY and CDR2 SMNVEV (reference sequence). CDR3 nucleotide sequence: TGTGCCAGCAGTTTTAAGGGGGGCCTCTACGAGCAGTACTTC. This codes for CASSFKGGLYEQYF.

The CDR3 loop reads CASSQGDPYEQYF. The DNA of the CDR3 is TGCGCCAGCAGCCAAGGAGACCCCTACGAGCAGTACTTC. The V gene is TRBV4-1, the J gene TRBJ2-7; no clear D. Germline V gives CDR1 MGHRA, CDR2 YSYEKL. The CDR3 consists of 13 residues. V gave up 1 base and J gave up 2 bases, with 6 bases separating them.

The count of this clone is one. The rearrangement joins TRBV6-1 to TRBJ2-3; D perhaps matches TRBD1 (7 bases). Trimming cost V 7 bases and J 6 bases, with 17 bases left between them. CDR3 size: 14 residues. Per the germline V gene, CDR1 is MNHNS and CDR2 is SASEGT. CDR3 loop: CASTGGQPPDTQYF. DNA for the CDR3: TGTGCCAGCACCGGGGGACAGCCCCCGGATACGCAGTATTTT.

By frequency in the sample, this clone is medium-sized (0.01 to 0.1%). The rearrangement links TRBV30 to TRBJ1-1; 9 positions agree with TRBD1. The germline CDR1 and CDR2 sequences are GTSNPN and SVGIG (reference sequence). This CDR3 has 16 residues. With 0 bases clipped from V and 4 bases from J, the junction kept 9 bases outside the gene matches. CDR3 in DNA: TGTGCCTGGAGTGTGTTATCTGGGACAGGGCTCACTGAAGCTTTCTTT. Translating gives CAWSVLSGTGLTEAFF.

This chain joins TRBV18 and TRBJ1-4; unclear D gene. Trimming left V 3 bases short and J 1 base short, with 15 bases between. The CDR3 loop spans 17 amino acids. Germline V gene data show CDR1 as KGHSH and CDR2 as LQKENI. DNA of the CDR3: TGTGCCAGCTCACCGAGCGCCGGCTCGCAAACTAATGAAAAACTGTTTTTT. As protein: CASSPSAGSQTNEKLFF.

This clone was observed a single time. The chain employs TRBV19 and TRBJ2-2; D uncertain. Trimming removed 5 bases from V and 7 bases from J, with 11 bases in between. CDR3 length: 13 residues. Germline V CDR1 and CDR2: LNHDA, SQIVND (reference sequence). The CDR3 DNA sequence: TGTGCCAGTAGTCCTGGACCGTACGGGGAGCTGTTTTTT. Its translation: CASSPGPYGELFF.

The chain is built from TRBV5-8 and TRBJ2-7; a possible D gene is TRBD2 (5 bases). This CDR3 region has 15 residues. V lost 0 bases and J lost 0, with 10 bases in between. Germline V gene lookup returns CDR1 SGHTS and CDR2 YDEGEE. The CDR3 nucleotides are TGTGCCAGCAGCTTGGCCGCGGGCCGCTCCTACGAGCAGTACTTC. This translates into CASSLAAGRSYEQYF.

The rearrangement links TRBV4-2 to TRBJ2-7; 9 positions match TRBD2. Germline CDR1 reads LGHNA; CDR2 reads YNFKEQ. V trimming: 2 bases; J trimming: 3 bases; junction bases outside the gene matches: 8. This CDR3 contains 16 residues. The CDR3 here is CASSQPKRGAYYEQYF. The CDR3 nucleotides read TGTGCCAGCAGCCAACCGAAGCGGGGGGCCTACTACGAGCAGTACTTC.